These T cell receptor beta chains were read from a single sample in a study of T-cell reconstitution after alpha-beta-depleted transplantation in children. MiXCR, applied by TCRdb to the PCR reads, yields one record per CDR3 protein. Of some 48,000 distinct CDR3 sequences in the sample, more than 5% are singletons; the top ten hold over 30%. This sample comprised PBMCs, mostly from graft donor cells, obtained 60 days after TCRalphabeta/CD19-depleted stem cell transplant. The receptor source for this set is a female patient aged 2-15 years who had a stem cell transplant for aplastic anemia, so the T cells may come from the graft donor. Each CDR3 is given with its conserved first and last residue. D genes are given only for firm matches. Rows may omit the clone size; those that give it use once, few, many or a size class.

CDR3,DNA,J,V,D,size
CASSAIRGTGANEQYF,TGTGCCAGCAGTGCCATTAGAGGGACAGGGGCGAACGAGCAGTACTTC,TRBJ2-7,TRBV28,TRBD1,few
CASSLTSGGWNEQYF,TGTGCCAGCAGCCTTACTAGCGGGGGATGGAACGAGCAGTACTTC,TRBJ2-7,TRBV28,TRBD2,many
CSARSTSGTSGTSSYEQYF,TGCAGTGCTAGGAGCACCTCCGGGACTAGCGGGACCAGCTCCTACGAGCAGTACTTC,TRBJ2-7,TRBV20-1,TRBD2,many
CASSLGLAAGYEQYF,TGCGCCAGCAGCTTGGGACTAGCGGCCGGCTACGAGCAGTACTTC,TRBJ2-7,TRBV5-1,TRBD2,few
CASSLIYYEQYF,TGTGCCAGCAGTCTAATATACTACGAGCAGTACTTC,TRBJ2-7,TRBV28,.,many
CASGPGERWRNTIYF,TGTGCCAGCGGACCGGGGGAGAGATGGAGAAACACCATATATTTT,TRBJ1-3,TRBV27,.,.
CASSSILDANTQYF,TGTGCCAGCAGTTCAATACTCGACGCTAATACCCAGTACTTC,TRBJ2-5,TRBV28,.,many
CSVRQGWTYEQYF,TGCAGCGTCCGCCAGGGGTGGACCTACGAGCAGTACTTC,TRBJ2-7,TRBV29-1,.,many
CASSVDRDRGGTGELFF,TGTGCCAGCAGCGTAGATAGGGACAGGGGGGGCACCGGGGAGCTGTTTTTT,TRBJ2-2,TRBV9,TRBD1,many
CASSYKGTGMWNEQFF,TGTGCCAGCAGTTACAAAGGGACAGGGATGTGGAATGAGCAGTTCTTC,TRBJ2-1,TRBV6-5,TRBD1,many
CSARVEWRGGQETQYF,TGCAGTGCTAGGGTCGAGTGGCGGGGGGGCCAAGAGACCCAGTACTTC,TRBJ2-5,TRBV20-1,TRBD2,many
CASSPQGGYSTQYF,TGTGCCAGCTCACCCCAGGGGGGGTATTCGACCCAGTACTTC,TRBJ2-5,TRBV18,.,.
CATSSWDRDQETQYF,TGTGCCACCAGCAGCTGGGACAGGGACCAAGAGACCCAGTACTTC,TRBJ2-5,TRBV15,TRBD1,many
CASSQNLLAGIYNEQFF,TGTGCCAGCAGCCAGAACCTACTAGCGGGGATCTACAATGAGCAGTTCTTC,TRBJ2-1,TRBV14,TRBD2,few
CASSQRGKGGNEQFF,TGTGCCAGCAGTCAGCGGGGGAAGGGAGGGAATGAGCAGTTCTTC,TRBJ2-1,TRBV12-3/TRBV12-4,TRBD2,many
CASSVLETETNYGYTF,TGTGCCAGCAGTGTATTGGAAACAGAGACTAACTATGGCTACACCTTC,TRBJ1-2,TRBV7-9,.,many
CSARDEGKEYF,TGCAGTGCTAGAGATGAGGGGAAGGAGTATTTT,TRBJ2-3,TRBV20-1,.,many
CASSLPGSGTYEQYF,TGTGCCAGCTCACTACCGGGTAGCGGAACCTACGAGCAGTACTTC,TRBJ2-7,TRBV18,.,many
CASTLGGGGYEQYF,TGTGCCAGCACCCTCGGGGGGGGCGGGTACGAGCAGTACTTC,TRBJ2-7,TRBV7-3,TRBD2,few
CASSLGLATNTGELFF,TGTGCCAGCAGCTTAGGGCTCGCAACGAACACCGGGGAGCTGTTTTTT,TRBJ2-2,TRBV7-2,.,many
CASQPGGPVDTQYF,TGTGCCAGCCAGCCGGGGGGGCCAGTGGATACGCAGTATTTT,TRBJ2-3,TRBV12-3/TRBV12-4,TRBD2,many
CSLQGARRDIIYF,TGCAGTTTACAGGGGGCTAGGAGAGACATCATATATTTT,TRBJ1-3,TRBV20-1,TRBD1,.
CASSYSWQNEKLFF,TGTGCCAGCAGTTACTCTTGGCAGAATGAAAAACTGTTTTTT,TRBJ1-4,TRBV6-5,.,many
CASSESSGRSETQYF,TGCGCCAGCAGTGAGAGTTCCGGGCGTTCGGAGACCCAGTACTTC,TRBJ2-5,TRBV10-1,.,many
CASSLMGGLAKNIQYF,TGTGCCAGCAGCTTAATGGGCGGCCTAGCCAAAAACATTCAGTACTTC,TRBJ2-4,TRBV11-2,.,.
CASSLGRLELLNGELFF,TGTGCCAGCAGTCTAGGACGGCTGGAGTTGTTAAACGGGGAGCTGTTTTTT,TRBJ2-2,TRBV7-9,.,many
CASSLPGTGGTDTQYF,TGCGCCAGCAGCTTACCCGGGACAGGGGGCACAGATACGCAGTATTTT,TRBJ2-3,TRBV5-1,TRBD1,many
CASSPLGDRELFF,TGCGCCAGCAGCCCGTTGGGGGACCGGGAGCTGTTTTTT,TRBJ2-2,TRBV5-1,.,many
CASSYRGELFF,TGTGCCAGCAGTTACCGCGGGGAGCTGTTTTTT,TRBJ2-2,TRBV6-5,.,few